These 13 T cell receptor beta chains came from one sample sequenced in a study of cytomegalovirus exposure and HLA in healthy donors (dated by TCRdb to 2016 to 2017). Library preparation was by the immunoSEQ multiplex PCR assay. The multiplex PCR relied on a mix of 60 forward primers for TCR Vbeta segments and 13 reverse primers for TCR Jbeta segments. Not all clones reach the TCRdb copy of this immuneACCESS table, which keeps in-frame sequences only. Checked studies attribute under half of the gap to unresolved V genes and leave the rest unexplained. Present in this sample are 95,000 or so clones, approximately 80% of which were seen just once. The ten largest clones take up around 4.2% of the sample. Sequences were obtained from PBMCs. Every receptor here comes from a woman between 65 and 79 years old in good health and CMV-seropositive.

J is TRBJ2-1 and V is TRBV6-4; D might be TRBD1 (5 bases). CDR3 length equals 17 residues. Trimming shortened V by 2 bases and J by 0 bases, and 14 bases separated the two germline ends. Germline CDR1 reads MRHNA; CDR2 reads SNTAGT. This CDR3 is CASSDLRTLSSYNEQFF. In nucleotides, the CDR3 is TGTGCCAGCAGTGACCTGCGGACACTGAGCTCCTACAATGAGCAGTTCTTC.

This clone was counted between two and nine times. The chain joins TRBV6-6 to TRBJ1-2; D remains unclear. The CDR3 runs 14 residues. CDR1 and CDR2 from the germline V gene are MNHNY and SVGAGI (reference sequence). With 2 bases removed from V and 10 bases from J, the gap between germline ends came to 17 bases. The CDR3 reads CASSYLRQRKDYTF. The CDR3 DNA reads TGTGCCAGCAGTTACCTTAGGCAGCGGAAGGACTACACCTTC.

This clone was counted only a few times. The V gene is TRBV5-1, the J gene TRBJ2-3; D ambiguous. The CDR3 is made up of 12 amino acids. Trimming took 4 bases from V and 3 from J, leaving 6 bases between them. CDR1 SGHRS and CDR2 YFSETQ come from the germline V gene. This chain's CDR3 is CASSPSTDTQYF. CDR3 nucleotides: TGCGCCAGCAGCCCATCAACAGATACGCAGTATTTT.

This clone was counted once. CDR3 bases: TGTGCCATCAGTGCGCTGACAGGAAACAATGAGCAGTTCTTC. This translates into CAISALTGNNEQFF. This chain links TRBV10-3 with TRBJ2-1; D perhaps matches TRBD1 (6 bases). The CDR3 is 14 amino acids. Germline CDR1 is ENHRY and CDR2 is SYGVKD. V was shortened by 4 bases and J by 5 bases, with 12 bases between the two germline ends.

The DNA of the CDR3 is TGTGCCTGGAGTGTAAAAACAGGGGGCATGAACACTGAAGCTTTCTTT. This encodes CAWSVKTGGMNTEAFF. V and J are TRBV30 and TRBJ1-1; 9 bases are shared with TRBD1. The length of the CDR3 is 16 residues. Germline lookup yields CDR1 GTSNPN and CDR2 SVGIG (reference sequence). With V trimmed by 0 bases and J by 0 bases, 5 bases remained unmatched.

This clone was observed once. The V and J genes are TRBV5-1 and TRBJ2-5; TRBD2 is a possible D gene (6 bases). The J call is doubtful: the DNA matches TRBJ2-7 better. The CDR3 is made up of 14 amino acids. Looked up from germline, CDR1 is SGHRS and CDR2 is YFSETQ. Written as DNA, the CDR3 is TGCGCCAGCAGCTTTTCCGGACTACCTTCCGAGCAGTACTTC. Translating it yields CASSFSGLPSEQYF.

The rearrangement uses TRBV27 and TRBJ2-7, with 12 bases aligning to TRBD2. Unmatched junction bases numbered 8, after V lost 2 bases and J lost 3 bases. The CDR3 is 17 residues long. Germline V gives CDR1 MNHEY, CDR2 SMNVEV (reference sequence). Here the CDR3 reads CASSLTPSGREVYEQYF. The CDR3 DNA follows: TGTGCCAGCAGTTTAACGCCTAGCGGGAGGGAGGTCTACGAGCAGTACTTC.

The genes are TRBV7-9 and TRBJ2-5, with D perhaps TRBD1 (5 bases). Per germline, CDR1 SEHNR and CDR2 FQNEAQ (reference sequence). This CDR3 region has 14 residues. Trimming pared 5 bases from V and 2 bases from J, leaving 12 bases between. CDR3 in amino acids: CASSPHQGQETQYF. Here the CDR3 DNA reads TGTGCCAGCAGCCCCCATCAGGGTCAAGAGACCCAGTACTTC.

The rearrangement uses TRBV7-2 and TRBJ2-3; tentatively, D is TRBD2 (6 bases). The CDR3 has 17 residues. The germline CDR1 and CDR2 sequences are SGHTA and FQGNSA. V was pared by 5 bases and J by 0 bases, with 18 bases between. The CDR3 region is CASSQTSHPSSTDTQYF. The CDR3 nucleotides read TGTGCCAGCAGCCAAACTAGCCACCCATCTAGCACAGATACGCAGTATTTT.

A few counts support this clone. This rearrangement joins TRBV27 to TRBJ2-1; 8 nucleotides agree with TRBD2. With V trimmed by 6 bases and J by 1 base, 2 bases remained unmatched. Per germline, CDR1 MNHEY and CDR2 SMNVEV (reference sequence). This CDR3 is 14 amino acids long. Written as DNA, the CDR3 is TGTGCCAGCAGCACTAGCGGTTCCTACAATGAGCAGTTCTTC. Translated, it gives CASSTSGSYNEQFF.

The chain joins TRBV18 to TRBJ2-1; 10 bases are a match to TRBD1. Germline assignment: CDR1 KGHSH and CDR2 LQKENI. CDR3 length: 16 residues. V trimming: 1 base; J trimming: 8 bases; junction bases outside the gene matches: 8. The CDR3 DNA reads TGTGCCAGCTCACCACAACTGGGACAGGGGCTTGATGAGCAGTTCTTC. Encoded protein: CASSPQLGQGLDEQFF.

The CDR3 region has the DNA TGTGCCAGCAGAGGACTAACTAATGAAAAACTGTTTTTT. It is translated as CASRGLTNEKLFF. The chain has TRBV7-2 and TRBJ1-4; the D is unclear. The CDR3 has 13 residues. The V gene lost 6 bases and the J gene lost 1 base, with 6 bases spanning the gap. The germline V gene encodes CDR1 SGHTA and CDR2 FQGNSA. Drawing the rest from reference TRBV7-2 and TRBJ1-4, the complete variable domain is GAGVSQSPSNKVTEKGKDVELRCDPISGHTALYWYRQSLGQGLEFLIYFQGNSAPDKSGLPSDRFSAERTGGSVSTLTIQRTQQEDSAVYLCASRGLTNEKLFFGSGTQLSVL.

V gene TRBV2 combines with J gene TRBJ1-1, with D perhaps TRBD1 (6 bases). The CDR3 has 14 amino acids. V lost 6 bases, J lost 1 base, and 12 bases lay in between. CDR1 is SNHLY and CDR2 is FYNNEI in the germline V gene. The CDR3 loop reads CASRDTGPNTEAFF. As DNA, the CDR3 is TGTGCCAGCAGGGATACAGGGCCGAACACTGAAGCTTTCTTT.